A selection of T cell receptor beta chains follows, all from one sample in a study of breast tumors, draining lymph nodes, adjacent tissues. TCRdb re-called the multiplex PCR reads with MiXCR, one entry per CDR3 protein. The sample yields about 230,000 distinct CDR3 sequences, approximately 30% seen once. Sequencing was done on a sample of axillary lymph node tissue. Receptors originate from a female donor with breast cancer. Some clones in this sample may be carry-over from other donors' samples. Both conserved end residues are part of each CDR3. The order of the fields is CDR3 protein, CDR3 DNA, J gene, V gene, clone size, D gene. The D gene is left open where the match is weak. Size is omitted from some rows. Given values are once, few, many or a class for expanded clones.

CDR3 protein: CASSYSHGREPKGEQFF; CDR3 DNA: TGTGCCAGCAGTTACTCGCATGGGCGGGAGCCGAAGGGTGAGCAGTTCTTC; J gene: TRBJ2-1; V gene: TRBV6-5; clone size: NA; D gene: TRBD2
CDR3 protein: CASSLMATPGTQYF; CDR3 DNA: TGTGCCAGCAGTTTAATGGCTACACCGGGGACCCAGTACTTC; J gene: TRBJ2-5; V gene: TRBV27; clone size: many; D gene: NA
CDR3 protein: CSARDPSRGLGGYTF; CDR3 DNA: TGCAGTGCTAGAGATCCATCCAGGGGGCTTGGGGGCTACACCTTC; J gene: TRBJ1-2; V gene: TRBV20-1; clone size: NA; D gene: TRBD1
CDR3 protein: CASSFAELGETQYF; CDR3 DNA: TGCGCCAGCAGCTTCGCGGAGCTGGGTGAGACCCAGTACTTC; J gene: TRBJ2-5; V gene: TRBV5-1; clone size: many; D gene: NA
CDR3 protein: CASSSNPVNEQFF; CDR3 DNA: TGTGCCAGCAGCTCGAACCCTGTTAATGAGCAGTTCTTC; J gene: TRBJ2-1; V gene: TRBV11-3; clone size: many; D gene: NA
CDR3 protein: CACSAREGPWSYF; CDR3 DNA: NA; J gene: TRBJ2-7; V gene: TRBV25-1; clone size: NA; D gene: NA
CDR3 protein: CASSHSGGTGGQPQHF; CDR3 DNA: TGTGCCAGCAGCCATTCGGGGGGGACAGGGGGCCAGCCCCAGCATTTT; J gene: TRBJ1-5; V gene: TRBV7-9; clone size: many; D gene: TRBD1
CDR3 protein: CSARDHTVAGTEAFF; CDR3 DNA: TGCAGTGCTAGAGATCATACCGTCGCGGGGACTGAAGCTTTCTTT; J gene: TRBJ1-1; V gene: TRBV20-1; clone size: few; D gene: NA
CDR3 protein: CASSSLTGQGNSPLHF; CDR3 DNA: TGCGCCAGCAGCTCTCTAACGGGACAGGGGAATTCACCCCTCCACTTT; J gene: TRBJ1-6; V gene: TRBV5-1; clone size: NA; D gene: TRBD1
CDR3 protein: CASSPSGTSQETQYF; CDR3 DNA: TGTGCCAGCTCACCTAGCGGGACCTCCCAAGAGACCCAGTACTTC; J gene: TRBJ2-5; V gene: TRBV18; clone size: many; D gene: TRBD2
CDR3 protein: CASSSQLSSGANVLTF; CDR3 DNA: TGTGCCAGCAGCTCCCAACTGTCGTCTGGGGCCAACGTCCTGACTTTC; J gene: TRBJ2-6; V gene: TRBV11-2; clone size: many; D gene: NA
CDR3 protein: CATSNPTSGPLNEQFF; CDR3 DNA: TGTGCCACCAGCAATCCCACTAGCGGGCCCCTCAATGAGCAGTTCTTC; J gene: TRBJ2-1; V gene: TRBV15; clone size: NA; D gene: TRBD2
CDR3 protein: CASTLGANVLTF; CDR3 DNA: TGTGCCAGCACCCTAGGGGCCAACGTCCTGACTTTC; J gene: TRBJ2-6; V gene: TRBV12-3/TRBV12-4; clone size: many; D gene: NA
CDR3 protein: CATVAGDRDHEQYF; CDR3 DNA: TGTGCCACCGTGGCCGGGGACAGGGACCACGAGCAGTACTTC; J gene: TRBJ2-7; V gene: TRBV7-7; clone size: many; D gene: TRBD1
CDR3 protein: CSGRDSLTDTQYF; CDR3 DNA: TGCAGTGGACGGGACTCCCTCACAGATACGCAGTATTTT; J gene: TRBJ2-3; V gene: TRBV20-1; clone size: many; D gene: NA
CDR3 protein: CASRSSGRNNNEQFF; CDR3 DNA: TGTGCCAGCAGATCTAGCGGGAGGAATAACAATGAGCAGTTCTTC; J gene: TRBJ2-1; V gene: TRBV12-3/TRBV12-4; clone size: many; D gene: TRBD2
CDR3 protein: CASSFGLRTSGRSQFF; CDR3 DNA: TGCGCCAGCAGCTTCGGCCTTAGGACTAGCGGGAGGTCCCAGTTCTTC; J gene: TRBJ2-1; V gene: TRBV5-1; clone size: many; D gene: TRBD2
CDR3 protein: CASSEPQAIYGYTF; CDR3 DNA: TGTGCCAGCAGTGAACCCCAGGCCATCTATGGCTACACCTTC; J gene: TRBJ1-2; V gene: TRBV6-1; clone size: many; D gene: NA
CDR3 protein: CASSLTGDTQYF; CDR3 DNA: TGCGCCAGCAGCTTGACCGGAGATACGCAGTATTTT; J gene: TRBJ2-3; V gene: TRBV5-1; clone size: NA; D gene: NA
CDR3 protein: CASGLAGSAEQFF; CDR3 DNA: TGTGCCAGCGGCCTAGCGGGATCGGCCGAGCAGTTCTTC; J gene: TRBJ2-1; V gene: TRBV3-1; clone size: many; D gene: TRBD2
CDR3 protein: CASSVDITAYEQYF; CDR3 DNA: TGTGCCAGCAGCGTAGATATTACCGCCTACGAGCAGTACTTC; J gene: TRBJ2-7; V gene: TRBV9; clone size: NA; D gene: NA
CDR3 protein: CSAGSGNQETQYF; CDR3 DNA: TGCAGTGCGGGAAGCGGGAACCAAGAGACCCAGTACTTC; J gene: TRBJ2-5; V gene: TRBV20-1; clone size: many; D gene: TRBD2
CDR3 protein: CASSKDGASFYEQYF; CDR3 DNA: TGTGCCAGCAGCAAGGACGGAGCGAGCTTCTACGAGCAGTACTTC; J gene: TRBJ2-7; V gene: TRBV11-2; clone size: many; D gene: NA
CDR3 protein: CASRGTENSPLHF; CDR3 DNA: TGTGCCAGCAGGGGGACAGAGAATTCACCCCTCCACTTT; J gene: TRBJ1-6; V gene: TRBV2; clone size: many; D gene: TRBD1
CDR3 protein: CATSRGPGPGNEAFF; CDR3 DNA: TGTGCCACCAGCAGAGGCCCGGGGCCAGGAAATGAGGCATTCTTT; J gene: TRBJ2-1; V gene: TRBV15; clone size: NA; D gene: NA
CDR3 protein: CASSGGYRVDSPLHF; CDR3 DNA: TGTGCCAGCAGCGGGGGATACAGGGTGGATTCACCCCTCCACTTT; J gene: TRBJ1-6; V gene: TRBV9; clone size: many; D gene: NA
CDR3 protein: CASGLDGPYNEQFF; CDR3 DNA: TGTGCCAGCGGACTGGACGGACCCTACAATGAGCAGTTCTTC; J gene: TRBJ2-1; V gene: TRBV7-6; clone size: many; D gene: NA
CDR3 protein: CASSPKGTGAITDTQYF; CDR3 DNA: TGTGCCAGTAGTCCCAAGGGGACAGGGGCCATCACAGATACGCAGTATTTT; J gene: TRBJ2-3; V gene: TRBV19; clone size: many; D gene: TRBD1
CDR3 protein: CASKGGGGNQPQHF; CDR3 DNA: TGTGCCAGCAAAGGCGGGGGGGGCAATCAGCCCCAGCATTTT; J gene: TRBJ1-5; V gene: TRBV6-1; clone size: NA; D gene: NA
CDR3 protein: CASSLGTRNTEAFF; CDR3 DNA: TGTGCCAGCAGCCTGGGGACAAGGAACACTGAAGCTTTCTTT; J gene: TRBJ1-1; V gene: TRBV9; clone size: few; D gene: NA
CDR3 protein: CASSMFASGGNQPQHF; CDR3 DNA: TGTGCCAGTAGTATGTTTGCGTCAGGGGGGAATCAGCCCCAGCATTTT; J gene: TRBJ1-5; V gene: TRBV19; clone size: many; D gene: TRBD1
CDR3 protein: CASSLRAGEHEQYF; CDR3 DNA: TGTGCCAGCAGCTTAAGAGCGGGAGAACACGAGCAGTACTTC; J gene: TRBJ2-7; V gene: TRBV7-2; clone size: many; D gene: TRBD2
CDR3 protein: CASSIGTLTSGATYEQYF; CDR3 DNA: TGTGCCAGCAGTATAGGCACGTTAACTAGCGGGGCAACCTACGAGCAGTACTTC; J gene: TRBJ2-7; V gene: TRBV11-2; clone size: many; D gene: TRBD2
CDR3 protein: CASSRTSHEHF; CDR3 DNA: TGTGCCAGCAGCCGGACTAGCCACGAGCATTTT; J gene: TRBJ1-5; V gene: TRBV5-6; clone size: NA; D gene: NA
CDR3 protein: CSATTGRTDTLYF; CDR3 DNA: TGCAGCGCTACGACAGGGCGCACAGATACGCTGTATTTT; J gene: TRBJ2-3; V gene: TRBV20-1; clone size: NA; D gene: TRBD1
CDR3 protein: CASRLDGSYEQYF; CDR3 DNA: TGTGCCAGCAGGTTAGACGGGTCCTACGAGCAGTACTTC; J gene: TRBJ2-7; V gene: TRBV12-3/TRBV12-4; clone size: many; D gene: NA